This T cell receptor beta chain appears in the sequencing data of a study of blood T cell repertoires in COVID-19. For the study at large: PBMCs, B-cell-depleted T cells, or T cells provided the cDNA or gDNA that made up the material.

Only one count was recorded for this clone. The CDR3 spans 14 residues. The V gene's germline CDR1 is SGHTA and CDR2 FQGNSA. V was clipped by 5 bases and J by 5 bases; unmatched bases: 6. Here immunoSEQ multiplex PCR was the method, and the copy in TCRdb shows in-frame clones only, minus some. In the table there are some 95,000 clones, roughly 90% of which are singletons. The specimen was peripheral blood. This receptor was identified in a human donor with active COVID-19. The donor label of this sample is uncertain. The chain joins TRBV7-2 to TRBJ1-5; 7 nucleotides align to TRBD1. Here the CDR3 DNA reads TGTGCCAGCAGCCAAGGGGGCGCTGATCAGCCCCAGCATTTT. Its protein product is CASSQGGADQPQHF.